This T cell receptor (beta chain) was sequenced for a study of T cell repertoires in cytomegalovirus infection. Study results and caveats: Dominating the ex vivo response were HLA-C-restricted CMV-specific TCR beta clonotypes.

TCRdb re-analysed the reads in MiXCR, keeping a single row per CDR3 protein. The top ten clones hold around 12% of a sample with fewer than 950,000 distinct CDR3 sequences, about 33% of them seen once. Only a few counts were recorded for this clonotype. What it binds is unknown. V was pared by 6 bases and J by 1 base, with 10 bases between. The germline gives CDR1 MNHEY, CDR2 SMNVEV (reference sequence). The length of the CDR3 is 14 residues. This clonotype originated in a human donor in good health (CMV status not recorded). Some clones in this sample may be carry-over from other donors' samples. This chain connects TRBV27 to TRBJ2-1; D gene unclear. Material: cultured CD8+ T cells from PBMCs, obtained from culture after CMV antigen stimulation. DNA of the CDR3: TGTGCCAGCAGGAGGCCCGGGTCCTACAATGAGCAGTTCTTC. Protein: CASRRPGSYNEQFF.